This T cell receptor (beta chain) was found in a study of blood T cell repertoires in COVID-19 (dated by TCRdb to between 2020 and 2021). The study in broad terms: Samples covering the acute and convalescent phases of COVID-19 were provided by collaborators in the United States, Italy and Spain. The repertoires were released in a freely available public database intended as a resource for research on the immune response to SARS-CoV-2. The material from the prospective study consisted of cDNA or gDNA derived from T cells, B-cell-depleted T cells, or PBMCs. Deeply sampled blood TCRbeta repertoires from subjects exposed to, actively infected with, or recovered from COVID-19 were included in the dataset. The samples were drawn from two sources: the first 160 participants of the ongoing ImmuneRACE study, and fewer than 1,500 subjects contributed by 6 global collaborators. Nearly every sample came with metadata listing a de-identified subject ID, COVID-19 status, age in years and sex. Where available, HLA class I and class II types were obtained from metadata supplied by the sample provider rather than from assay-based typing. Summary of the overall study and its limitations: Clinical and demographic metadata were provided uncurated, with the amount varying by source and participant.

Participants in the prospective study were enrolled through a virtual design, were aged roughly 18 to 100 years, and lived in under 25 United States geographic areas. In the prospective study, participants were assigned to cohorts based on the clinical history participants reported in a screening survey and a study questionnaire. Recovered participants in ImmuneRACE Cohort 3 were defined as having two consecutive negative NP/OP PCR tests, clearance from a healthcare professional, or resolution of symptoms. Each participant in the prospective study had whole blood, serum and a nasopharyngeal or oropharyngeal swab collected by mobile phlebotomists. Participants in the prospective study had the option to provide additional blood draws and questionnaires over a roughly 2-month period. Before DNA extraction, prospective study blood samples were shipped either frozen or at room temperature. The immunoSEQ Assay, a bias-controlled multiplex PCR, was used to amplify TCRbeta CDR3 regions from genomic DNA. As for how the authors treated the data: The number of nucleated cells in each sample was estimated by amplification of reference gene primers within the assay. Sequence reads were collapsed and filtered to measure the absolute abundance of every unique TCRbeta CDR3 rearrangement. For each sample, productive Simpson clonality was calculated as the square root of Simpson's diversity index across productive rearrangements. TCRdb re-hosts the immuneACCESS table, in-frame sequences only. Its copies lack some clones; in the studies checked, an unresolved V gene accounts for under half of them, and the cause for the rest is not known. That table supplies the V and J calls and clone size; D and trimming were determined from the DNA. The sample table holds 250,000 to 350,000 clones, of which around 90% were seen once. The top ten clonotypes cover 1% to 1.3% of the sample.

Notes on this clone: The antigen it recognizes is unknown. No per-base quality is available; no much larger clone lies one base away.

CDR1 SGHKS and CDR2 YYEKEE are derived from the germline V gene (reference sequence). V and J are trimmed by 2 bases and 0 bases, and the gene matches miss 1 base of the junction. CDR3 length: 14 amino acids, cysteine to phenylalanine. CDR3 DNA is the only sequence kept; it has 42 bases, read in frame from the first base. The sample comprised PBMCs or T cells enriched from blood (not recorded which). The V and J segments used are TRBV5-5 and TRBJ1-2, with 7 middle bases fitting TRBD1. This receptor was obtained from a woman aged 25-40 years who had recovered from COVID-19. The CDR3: CASSFGQANYGYTF. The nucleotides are TGTGCCAGCAGCTTTGGACAGGCTAACTATGGCTACACCTTC.